The next 13 T cell receptor beta chains were all read from a single sample in a study of shared clonotypes between healthy human individuals. Method: immunoSEQ multiplex PCR; TCRdb's copy keeps in-frame clones and lacks some. The sample carries over a million clones, 98% recorded once. The sample taken for sequencing was naive CD4+ T cells sorted from blood. This sample's subset: CD45RA+ positively selected. The receptor set was obtained from a man aged 25-45 years in good health.

V and J are TRBV7-3 and TRBJ2-5; 9 positions agree with TRBD2. V lost 2 bases to trimming and J lost 5 bases; unmatched junction nucleotides: 12. This CDR3 is 17 amino acids long. Per germline, CDR1 SGHTA and CDR2 FQGTGA. CDR3 amino acids: CASSLRASGASLETQYF. CDR3 in DNA: TGTGCCAGCAGCTTACGGGCTAGCGGGGCGTCATTGGAGACCCAGTACTTC.

The rearrangement uses TRBV29-1 and TRBJ2-7; TRBD2 matches 8 bases. CDR3 length: 15 amino acids. The ends lost 7 bases at V and 0 bases at J; junction bases unmatched: 11. Germline loops: CDR1 SQVTM, CDR2 ANQGSEA. The chain's CDR3 is CSAIRGGLNSYEQYF. The CDR3 DNA reads as TGCAGCGCCATACGGGGGGGACTCAACTCCTACGAGCAGTACTTC.

This rearrangement joins TRBV9 to TRBJ2-7, with TRBD2 as a possible D gene (5 bases). With 1 base removed from V and 0 bases from J, the gap between germline ends came to 11 bases. The CDR3 sequence is 15 residues long. Germline V gene data show CDR1 as SGDLS and CDR2 as YYNGEE. The CDR3 sequence: CASSVRSGFSYEQYF. The CDR3 coding sequence is TGTGCCAGCAGCGTAAGGTCGGGATTCTCCTACGAGCAGTACTTC.

This chain joins TRBV27 and TRBJ2-5, with TRBD2 matching 11 bases. CDR3 size: 15 residues. The trim removed 6 bases at V and 5 bases at J, leaving 8 bases unmatched. Germline V gene sequence: CDR1 MNHEY, CDR2 SMNVEV (reference sequence). The CDR3: CASRQGTSGRETQYF. In nucleotides, the CDR3 is TGTGCCAGCAGGCAGGGGACTAGCGGCCGGGAGACCCAGTACTTC.

In this sample, this clone turned up once. CDR3 residues: CASSHTVGYTF. The DNA for the CDR3 is TGTGCCAGCAGCCACACCGTTGGCTACACCTTC. J is TRBJ1-2 and V is TRBV6-5; no reliable D call. The germline CDR1 and CDR2 sequences are MNHEY and SVGAGI. The CDR3 has 11 amino acids. Trimming took 6 bases from V and 7 from J, leaving 9 bases between them.

This chain connects TRBV5-1 to TRBJ2-1; TRBD2 agrees at 9 bases. CDR3 length: 15 residues. Germline CDR1 SGHRS, CDR2 YFSETQ. Germline trimming cut 1 base from V and 6 bases from J; bases unmatched to any gene: 5. The CDR3 here is CASSLRPSGVNEQFF. The CDR3 DNA sequence: TGCGCCAGCAGCTTGAGGCCTAGCGGGGTCAATGAGCAGTTCTTC.

This sequence joins TRBV2 and TRBJ2-1, with 11 bases matching TRBD2. The CDR3 totals 14 residues. Germline CDR1 reads SNHLY; CDR2 reads FYNNEI. J gave up 9 bases and V 3 bases, and 4 bases lay outside the gene matches. The CDR3, as DNA: TGTGCCAGCAGTGAGCTAGCGGGAGGTGGTGAGCAGTTCTTC. Translation: CASSELAGGGEQFF.

This chain links TRBV5-8 with TRBJ2-1; 8 bases line up with TRBD2. CDR3 length: 17 amino acids. Looked up from germline, CDR1 is SGHTS and CDR2 is YDEGEE. V was pared by 0 bases and J by 7 bases, with 12 bases of the junction left unmatched. The CDR3: CASSLVGWREDLNEQFF. The CDR3 DNA reads TGTGCCAGCAGCTTGGTAGGCTGGCGGGAGGACTTAAATGAGCAGTTCTTC.

The chain is built from TRBV29-1 and TRBJ2-2; 9 positions match TRBD1. Losses at the gene ends were 6 bases for V and 1 base for J; bases not matched to a gene: 3. The CDR3 is 14 amino acids. In germline, CDR1 is SQVTM, CDR2 ANQGSEA. CDR3 in amino acids: CSVWTGENTGELFF. CDR3 coding DNA: TGCAGCGTCTGGACAGGGGAGAACACCGGGGAGCTGTTTTTT.

V is TRBV7-9 and J is TRBJ1-5; D unresolved. Trimming left V 3 bases short and J 7 bases short, with 7 bases between. The CDR3 extends over 12 amino acids. The germline CDR1 and CDR2 sequences are SEHNR and FQNEAQ (reference sequence). The CDR3 sequence is CASSFPSQPQHF. The CDR3 nucleotides read TGTGCCAGCAGCTTTCCGAGCCAGCCCCAGCATTTT.

This clone was found once. The chain has TRBV18 and TRBJ2-7; D might be TRBD2 (6 bases). Per germline, CDR1 KGHSH and CDR2 LQKENI. This CDR3 is 16 amino acids long. The V gene lost 2 bases and the J gene lost 3 bases, with 17 bases spanning the gap. Here the CDR3 DNA reads TGTGCCAGCTCACCAATTGGAGGGGCCATCAGCTACGAGCAGTACTTC. This sequence encodes CASSPIGGAISYEQYF.

V gene TRBV2 combines with J gene TRBJ1-5; 7 nucleotides agree with TRBD1. The V gene end was trimmed by 1 base and the J gene end by 6 bases; junction bases not matched to a gene: 6. The CDR3 contains 15 residues. Germline V gene lookup returns CDR1 SNHLY and CDR2 FYNNEI. The CDR3 nucleotides read TGTGCCAGCAGTGAAGATAGGGGGCGTGGTCAGCCCCAGCATTTT. Residues: CASSEDRGRGQPQHF.

The chain has TRBV11-2 and TRBJ2-3, with no clear D. The CDR3 length is 13 residues. Germline CDR1 reads SGHAT; CDR2 reads FQNNGV. V was trimmed by 5 bases and J by 2 bases, leaving 8 bases between them. CDR3 residues: CASSPGFTDTQYF. The CDR3 DNA sequence: TGTGCCAGCAGCCCGGGCTTCACAGATACGCAGTATTTT.